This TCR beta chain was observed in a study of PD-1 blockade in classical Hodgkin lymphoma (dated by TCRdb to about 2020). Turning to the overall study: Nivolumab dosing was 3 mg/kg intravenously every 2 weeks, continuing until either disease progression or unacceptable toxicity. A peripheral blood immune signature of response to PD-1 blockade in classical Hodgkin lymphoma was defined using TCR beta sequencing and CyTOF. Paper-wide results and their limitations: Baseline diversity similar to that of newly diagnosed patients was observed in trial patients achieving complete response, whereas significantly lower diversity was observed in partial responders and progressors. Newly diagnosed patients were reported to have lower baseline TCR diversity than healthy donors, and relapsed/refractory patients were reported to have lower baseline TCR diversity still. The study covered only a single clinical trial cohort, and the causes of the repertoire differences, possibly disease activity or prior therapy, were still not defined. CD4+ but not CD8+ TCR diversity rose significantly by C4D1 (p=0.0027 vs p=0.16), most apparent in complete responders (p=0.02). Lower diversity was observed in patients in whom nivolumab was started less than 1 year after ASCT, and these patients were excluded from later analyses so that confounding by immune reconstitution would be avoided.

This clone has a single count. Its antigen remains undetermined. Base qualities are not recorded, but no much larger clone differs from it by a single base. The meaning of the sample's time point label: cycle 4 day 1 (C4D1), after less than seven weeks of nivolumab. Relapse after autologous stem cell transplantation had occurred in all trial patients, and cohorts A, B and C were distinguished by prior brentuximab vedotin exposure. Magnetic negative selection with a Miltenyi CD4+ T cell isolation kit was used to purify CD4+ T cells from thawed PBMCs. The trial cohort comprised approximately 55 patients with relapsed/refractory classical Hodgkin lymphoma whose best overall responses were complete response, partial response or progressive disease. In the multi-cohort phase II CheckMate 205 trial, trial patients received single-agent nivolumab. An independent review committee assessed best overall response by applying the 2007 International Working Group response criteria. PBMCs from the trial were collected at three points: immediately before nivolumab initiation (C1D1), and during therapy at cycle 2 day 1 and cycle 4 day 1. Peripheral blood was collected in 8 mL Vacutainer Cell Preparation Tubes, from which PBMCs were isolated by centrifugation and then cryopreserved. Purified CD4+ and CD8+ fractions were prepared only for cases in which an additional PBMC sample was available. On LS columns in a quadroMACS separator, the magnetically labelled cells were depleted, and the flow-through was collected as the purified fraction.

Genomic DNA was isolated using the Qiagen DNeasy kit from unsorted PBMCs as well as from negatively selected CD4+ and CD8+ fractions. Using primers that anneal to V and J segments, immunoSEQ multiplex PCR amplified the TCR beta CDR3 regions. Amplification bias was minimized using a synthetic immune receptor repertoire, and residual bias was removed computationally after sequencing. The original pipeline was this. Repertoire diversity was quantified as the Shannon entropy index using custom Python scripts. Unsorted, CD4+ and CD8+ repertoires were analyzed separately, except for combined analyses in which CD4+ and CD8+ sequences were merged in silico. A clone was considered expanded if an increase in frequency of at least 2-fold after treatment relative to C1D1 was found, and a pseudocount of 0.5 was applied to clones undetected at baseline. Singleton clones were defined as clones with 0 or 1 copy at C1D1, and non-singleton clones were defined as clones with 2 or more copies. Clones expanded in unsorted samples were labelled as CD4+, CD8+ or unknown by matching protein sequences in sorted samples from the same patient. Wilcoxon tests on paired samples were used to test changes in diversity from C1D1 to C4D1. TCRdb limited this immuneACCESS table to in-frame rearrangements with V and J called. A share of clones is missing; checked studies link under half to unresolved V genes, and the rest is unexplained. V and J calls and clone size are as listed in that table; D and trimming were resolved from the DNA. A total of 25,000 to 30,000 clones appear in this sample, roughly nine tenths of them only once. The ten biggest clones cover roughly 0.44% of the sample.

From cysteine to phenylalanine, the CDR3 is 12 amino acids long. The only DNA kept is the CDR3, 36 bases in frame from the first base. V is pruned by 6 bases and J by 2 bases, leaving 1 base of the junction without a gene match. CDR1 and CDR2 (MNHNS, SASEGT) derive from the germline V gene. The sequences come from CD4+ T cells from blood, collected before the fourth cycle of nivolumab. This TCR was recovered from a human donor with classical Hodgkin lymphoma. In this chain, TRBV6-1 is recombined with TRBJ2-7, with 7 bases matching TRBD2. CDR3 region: CASRRETYEQYF. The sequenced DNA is TGTGCCAGCAGGCGGGAGACCTACGAGCAGTACTTC.